This TCR beta chain appears in the sequencing data of a study of blood T cell repertoires in COVID-19. For the study at large: Acute and convalescent COVID-19 specimens originated in the United States, Italy and Spain. PBMCs, B-cell-depleted T cells, or T cells were the source of the cDNA or gDNA that made up the material.

Per the authors' pipeline: Estimation of nucleated cell counts relied on the amplification of reference gene primers. Sequencing used immunoSEQ multiplex PCR; TCRdb keeps in-frame clones, though not all of them. V and J calls plus clone size are reproduced from that table; the DNA served to infer D and trimming. The data show over 120,000 clones, roughly 85% seen once. V lost 7 bases and J 11 bases, leaving 23 bases between the germline ends. The CDR3 consists of 14 residues. The germline gives CDR1 MDHEN, CDR2 SYDVKM. This chain connects TRBV28 to TRBJ1-1; D remains unclear. This sequence was found in a human donor with acute or convalescent COVID-19. The donor label of this sample is uncertain. Source material: peripheral blood. The CDR3 sequence: CASTTSGSFLSAFF. In DNA form, the CDR3 reads TGTGCCAGCACCACGAGCGGCAGCTTTTTGTCTGCTTTCTTT. The full variable domain, rest sourced from reference TRBV28 and TRBJ1-1, is DVKVTQSSRYLVKRTGEKVFLECVQDMDHENMFWYRQDPGLGLRLIYFSYDVKMKEKGDIPEGYSVSREKKERFSLILESASTNQTSMYLCASTTSGSFLSAFFGQGTRLTVV.